This T cell receptor beta chain was retrieved from a study of tumor and adjacent non-tumor tissue in lung cancer. Three rounds of nested PCR, following a modified ARM-PCR protocol, produced the TCRbeta library. TCRdb re-analysed the multiplex PCR reads in MiXCR, keeping a single row per CDR3 protein. The table has 75,000 to 95,000 distinct CDR3 sequences, around 80% seen once; the top ten hold just over 20%. Details on this clonotype: A much larger clone differs from this one at a single base, so this may be a read error.

Germline CDR1 is DFQATT and CDR2 is SNEGSKA (reference sequence). The CDR3 loop spans 12 amino acids. This sample's RNA came from whole unsorted tissue. The normal lung tissue was taken more than 3 cm from the tumor edge. Donors were chemotherapy-naive, newly diagnosed lung cancer surgical patients in China, August–late 2014. Sequencing was performed on distant non-tumor lung tissue. The clonotype was recovered from a woman aged 50 to 60 with non-small cell lung cancer. The V and J genes are TRBV20-1 and TRBJ2-5; no firm D call. CDR3 DNA sequence: TGCACTGCTATACAGAGACAAGAGACCCAGTACTTC. It encodes CTAIQRQETQYF.